The 23 T cell receptor beta chains reported below all come from one sample, sequenced in a study of blood T cell repertoires in COVID-19. Produced via immunoSEQ multiplex PCR; TCRdb's table is partial and in-frame only. The sample consists of about 53,000 clones, roughly 90% of them appearing once. The material sequenced was peripheral blood. The receptor set was obtained from a human donor in a cohort sampled during active COVID-19.

The gene calls are TRBV29-1 and TRBJ1-6; TRBD1 agrees at 9 bases. V lost 4 bases to trimming and J lost 9 bases; unmatched junction nucleotides: 4. CDR1 and CDR2 (germline): SQVTM, ANQGSEA. This CDR3 has 13 amino acids. CDR3 bases: TGCAGCGTTGGGGACAGGGAGGGTTCACCCCTCCACTTT. As protein: CSVGDREGSPLHF.

The chain recombines TRBV4-1 with TRBJ2-5; perhaps TRBD1 as D (6 bases). The V and J ends lost 4 bases and 5 bases respectively, with 11 bases between them. CDR1 is MGHRA, CDR2 YSYEKL, per germline. The CDR3 contains 13 residues. The CDR3 protein is CASSLRQGETQYF. CDR3 sequence (DNA): TGCGCCAGCAGCCTTCGGCAGGGGGAGACCCAGTACTTC.

This clone was counted between two and nine times. The chain couples TRBV6-6 to TRBJ1-1; possibly TRBD1 for D (5 bases). The CDR3 totals 12 residues. V shed 7 bases and J shed 3 bases, with 9 bases lying between them. CDR1 is MNHNY and CDR2 is SVGAGI in the germline V gene (reference sequence). The CDR3 here is CASKRGDTEAFF. CDR3 DNA sequence: TGTGCCAGCAAACGGGGGGACACTGAAGCTTTCTTT.

This clone was observed a few times. The J gene is TRBJ1-2, the V gene TRBV5-8; D unclear. The germline CDR1 and CDR2 sequences are SGHTS and YDEGEE. The V end lost 0 bases, the J end lost 0 bases, and 6 bases lay between the germline ends. The CDR3 covers 14 residues. The CDR3 protein is CASSLDITNYGYTF. For the CDR3, the DNA is TGTGCCAGCAGCTTGGACATAACTAACTATGGCTACACCTTC. Supplemented by reference TRBV5-8 and TRBJ1-2, the full variable domain reads EAGVTQSPTHLIKTRGQQATLRCSPISGHTSVYWYQQALGLGLQFLLWYDEGEERNRGNFPPRFSGRQFPNYSSELNVNALELEDSALYLCASSLDITNYGYTFGSGTRLTVV.

This clone was detected only a few times. The V call is TRBV15, the J call TRBJ2-7, with TRBD1 identical over 7 bases. J was trimmed by 3 bases and V by 0 bases; bases with no gene match: 8. The CDR3 spans 16 residues. CDR1 and CDR2 (germline): LNHNV, YYDKDF (reference sequence). CDR3 amino acids: CATSRDRDSYYYEQYF. In DNA form, the CDR3 reads TGTGCCACCAGCAGAGACCGGGACAGTTACTACTACGAGCAGTACTTC.

The V call is TRBV5-1, the J call TRBJ1-4; 12 nucleotides align to TRBD1. Germline V lookup: CDR1 SGHRS, CDR2 YFSETQ. The CDR3 covers 17 residues. V shed 5 bases and J 5 bases; nucleotides not matched to a gene: 10. The CDR3, as DNA: TGCGCCAGCAGATCCGGGACAGGGGGCGCGGGGAATGAAAAACTGTTTTTT. This codes for CASRSGTGGAGNEKLFF.

This chain connects TRBV5-8 to TRBJ1-6, with TRBD1 as a possible D gene (6 bases). The CDR3 sequence is 14 residues long. V was cut by 1 base and J by 10 bases, with 12 bases left in between. Germline CDR1 reads SGHTS; CDR2 reads YDEGEE. CDR3 in DNA: TGTGCCAGCAGCTTGCTACAGGGTGGGTCACCCCTCCACTTT. This translates into CASSLLQGGSPLHF.

The rearrangement joins TRBV2 to TRBJ1-4; TRBD1 matches at 7 bases. Germline V CDR1 and CDR2: SNHLY, FYNNEI. The CDR3 is made up of 11 amino acids. With V trimmed by 4 bases and J by 12 bases, 2 bases remained unmatched. This CDR3 reads CASSGDSELFF. In DNA, the CDR3 is TGTGCCAGCAGTGGGGACAGCGAACTGTTTTTT.

The chain uses TRBV9 and TRBJ2-7; TRBD1 matches 8 bases. CDR1 and CDR2 from the germline V gene are SGDLS and YYNGEE. Trimming at V came to 4 bases and at J to 7 bases, leaving 7 bases not matched to a gene. The CDR3 contains 13 residues. CDR3 sequence reads: CASSPQGASEQYF. The CDR3, as DNA: TGTGCCAGCAGCCCCCAGGGGGCGAGTGAGCAGTACTTC.

This clone was recorded only once. This chain joins TRBV5-1 and TRBJ2-1, with D possibly TRBD2 on 6 matching bases. V lost 4 bases to trimming and J lost 5 bases, with 19 bases between them. CDR3 length: 16 residues. In germline, CDR1 is SGHRS, CDR2 YFSETQ. The DNA for the CDR3 is TGCGCCAGCAGCCCCGAACCACTAGCTGGGGACAATGAGCAGTTCTTC. Protein: CASSPEPLAGDNEQFF. The whole variable domain, remainder taken from reference TRBV5-1 and TRBJ2-1, is KAGVTQTPRYLIKTRGQQVTLSCSPISGHRSVSWYQQTPGQGLQFLFEYFSETQRNKGNFPGRFSGRQFSNSRSEMNVSTLELGDSALYLCASSPEPLAGDNEQFFGPGTRLTVL.

This chain links TRBV15 with TRBJ2-3; D gene ambiguous. CDR1 LNHNV and CDR2 YYDKDF come from the germline V gene (reference sequence). CDR3 length equals 13 residues. The ends were cut back, 1 base at V and 2 bases at J, with 4 bases in the middle. In nucleotides, the CDR3 is TGTGCCACCAGCAGAGTAGTCACAGATACGCAGTATTTT. Translation: CATSRVVTDTQYF. Based on the CDR3 plus reference TRBV15 and TRBJ2-3, the full variable domain is DAMVIQNPRYQVTQFGKPVTLSCSQTLNHNVMYWYQQKSSQAPKLLFHYYDKDFNNEADTPDNFQSRRPNTSFCFLDIRSPGLGDTAMYLCATSRVVTDTQYFGPGTRLTVL.

The CDR3 coding sequence is TGTGCCAGCTCACCAAACGACAGGACATTGAACACTGAAGCTTTCTTT. This encodes CASSPNDRTLNTEAFF. The chain has TRBV18 and TRBJ1-1; D possibly corresponds to TRBD1 (6 bases). The CDR3 has 16 amino acids. Germline loops: CDR1 KGHSH, CDR2 LQKENI. The ends were cut back, 2 bases at V and 0 bases at J, with 13 bases in the middle. Variable domain in full (rest from reference TRBV18 and TRBJ1-1): NAGVMQNPRHLVRRRGQEARLRCSPMKGHSHVYWYRQLPEEGLKFMVYLQKENIIDESGMPKERFSAEFPKEGPSILRIQQVVRGDSAAYFCASSPNDRTLNTEAFFGQGTRLTVV.

This chain joins TRBV9 and TRBJ2-3; 8 bases line up with TRBD2. Germline CDR1 reads SGDLS; CDR2 reads YYNGEE. The CDR3 is 15 amino acids. Losses at the gene ends were 3 bases for V and 6 bases for J; bases not matched to a gene: 9. This CDR3 reads CASSGDGRDQDTQYF. In nucleotides, the CDR3 is TGTGCCAGCAGCGGAGACGGGAGGGATCAGGATACGCAGTATTTT.

This clone showed up just a few times. The germline gene is not matched at one end of the junction; a read error may be the cause. The gene calls are TRBV11-2 and TRBJ2-2; D is unresolved. Per the germline V gene, CDR1 is SGHAT and CDR2 is FQNNGV. This CDR3 contains 11 residues. This CDR3 reads CKRNNTGELFF. For the CDR3, the DNA is TGCAAGAGGAACAACACCGGGGAGCTGTTTTTT.

The chain has TRBV5-1 and TRBJ1-4; TRBD1 agrees at 7 bases. J was trimmed by 8 bases and V by 4 bases; bases with no gene match: 11. Germline V gives CDR1 SGHRS, CDR2 YFSETQ. The CDR3 loop spans 15 amino acids. In DNA, the CDR3 is TGCGCCAGCAGCGAAACTAGGGGGCCTAGGGAAAAACTGTTTTTT. Amino acid sequence: CASSETRGPREKLFF.

The V gene is TRBV30, the J gene TRBJ1-6; 12 nucleotides match TRBD1. This CDR3 has 13 residues. CDR1 is GTSNPN, CDR2 SVGIG, per germline (reference sequence). Trimming cost V 5 bases and J 12 bases; bases outside gene matches: 5. The DNA for the CDR3 is TGTGCCTGGGCCGGGACAGGGGGCCTACCCCTCCACTTT. It encodes CAWAGTGGLPLHF.

The V call is TRBV6-2 or TRBV6-3, the J call TRBJ2-7; TRBD2 agrees at 15 bases. V shed 5 bases and J 1 base; nucleotides not matched to a gene: 6. The length of the CDR3 is 17 residues. Germline CDR1 MNHEY, CDR2 SVGEGT. The CDR3, as DNA: TGTGCCAGCAGTCCGGGACTAGCGGGAGGCCCGTCCTACGAGCAGTACTTC. Its protein is CASSPGLAGGPSYEQYF.

V gene TRBV11-2 combines with J gene TRBJ2-1; 8 bases match TRBD2. Trimming cost V 1 base and J 9 bases; bases outside gene matches: 5. This CDR3 region has 14 residues. Germline assignment: CDR1 SGHAT and CDR2 FQNNGV. CDR3 amino acids: CASSLVSGDSEQFF. CDR3 coding DNA: TGTGCCAGCAGCTTAGTTAGCGGGGATTCTGAGCAGTTCTTC.

The V gene is TRBV29-1, the J gene TRBJ2-1; no definite D call. The germline gives CDR1 SQVTM, CDR2 ANQGSEA. CDR3 length: 11 amino acids. The V gene lost 6 bases and the J gene lost 6 bases, with 9 bases spanning the gap. CDR3 in amino acids: CSVSEPNEQFF. CDR3 bases: TGCAGCGTCTCAGAACCCAATGAGCAGTTCTTC.

V gene TRBV4-1 combines with J gene TRBJ1-6; 8 bases line up with TRBD1. The junction had 13 bases not matched to a gene; V was cut back by 4 bases and J by 8 bases. Per germline, CDR1 MGHRA and CDR2 YSYEKL. This CDR3 comprises 17 residues. The CDR3 loop is CASSPIGLQGADSPLHF. CDR3 in DNA: TGCGCCAGCAGCCCGATAGGATTGCAGGGGGCGGATTCACCCCTCCACTTT.

This clone was seen once. V gene TRBV6-5 combines with J gene TRBJ2-7, with D possibly being TRBD1 (5 bases). The CDR3 sequence is 15 residues long. Per germline, CDR1 MNHEY and CDR2 SVGAGI. Trimming removed 2 bases at V and 3 bases at J, with 14 bases between. The CDR3 loop is CASSYPRARGYEQYF. CDR3 DNA sequence: TGTGCCAGCAGTTACCCTCGGGCAAGGGGCTACGAGCAGTACTTC.

The chain recombines TRBV5-4 with TRBJ2-5, with 13 bases lining up with TRBD2. Germline CDR1 is SGHNT and CDR2 is YYREEE (reference sequence). The V segment lost 0 bases and the J segment 5 bases; nucleotides outside the gene matches: 1. The CDR3 length is 15 residues. CDR3 nucleotides: TGTGCCAGCAGCTTGGCGGGACTAGCGGGGGAGACCCAGTACTTC. Its translation: CASSLAGLAGETQYF.

The rearrangement links TRBV7-9 to TRBJ1-2; 7 nucleotides line up with TRBD1. V lost 4 bases and J lost 2; bases outside the gene matches: 7. The germline V gene has CDR1 SEHNR and CDR2 FQNEAQ (reference sequence). This CDR3 spans 15 amino acids. The CDR3: CASSYGSTGNYGYTF. The CDR3 nucleotides read TGTGCCAGCAGCTATGGCTCGACAGGGAACTATGGCTACACCTTC.